This T cell receptor beta chain was profiled in a study of pediatric ulcerative colitis. Study outcomes and limitations: Repertoires came from total lymphocyte DNA, not specific subsets. In rectum, acute severe colitis had expanded clones and less diversity. A couple of rectal clonotypes were found only in ulcerative colitis patients, all of them.

Clones were sequenced by immunoSEQ multiplex PCR, and TCRdb holds only the in-frame ones, with some missing. Of 15,000 to 20,000 clones listed, under 75% are singletons. One to two pinch biopsies were taken from the rectum during colonoscopy. Before the diagnostic colonoscopy, ulcerative colitis patients were free of immunosuppressive medication. About this clone itself: The antigen remains unidentified.

The material sequenced was gut tissue. The sequence derives from a boy younger than 18 with moderate ulcerative colitis.

CDR3 sequence: CSAARQESNTGELFF. The CDR3 bases are TGCAGCGCGGCACGACAGGAGTCGAACACCGGGGAGCTGTTTTTT. The J gene is TRBJ2-2, the V gene TRBV29-1; a weak D match, TRBD1 (6 bases). From germline, CDR1 is SQVTM and CDR2 ANQGSEA. The CDR3 is made up of 15 amino acids. Deletions cut 7 bases from V and 0 bases from J, with 15 bases between.